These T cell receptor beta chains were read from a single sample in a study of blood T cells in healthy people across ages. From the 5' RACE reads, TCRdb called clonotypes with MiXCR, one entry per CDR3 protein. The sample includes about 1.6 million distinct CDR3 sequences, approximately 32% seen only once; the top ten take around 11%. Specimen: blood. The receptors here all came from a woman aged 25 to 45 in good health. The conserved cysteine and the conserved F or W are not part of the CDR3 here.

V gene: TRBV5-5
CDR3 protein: ASSTGGDQPQH

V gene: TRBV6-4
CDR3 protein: ASSDSAVWGAMDSPLH

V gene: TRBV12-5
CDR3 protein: ASAPRSSVGTEAF

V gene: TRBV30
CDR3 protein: AWSVRRAGGDEQY

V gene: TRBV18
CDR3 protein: ASSPGTGPSWEQF

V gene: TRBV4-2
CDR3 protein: ASSQAGASGGADTQY

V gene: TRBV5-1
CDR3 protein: ASSLALASGTAYNEQF

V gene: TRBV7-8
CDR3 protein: ASSHPINYGYT

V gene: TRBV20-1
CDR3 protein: SARRGRLEGTQY

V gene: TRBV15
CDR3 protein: ATKARGPYEQY

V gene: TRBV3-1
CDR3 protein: ASSEGTPNPEAF

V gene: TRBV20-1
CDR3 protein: SASSGQEGAPQH

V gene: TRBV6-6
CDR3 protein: ASSYLEGAGEKLF

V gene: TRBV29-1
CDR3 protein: SGDLADNNEQF

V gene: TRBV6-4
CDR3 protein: ASSVDGGLTEAF

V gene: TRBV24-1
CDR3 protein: ATSDLKGRAKNIQY

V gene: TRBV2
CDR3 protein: ASSLQGNTIY

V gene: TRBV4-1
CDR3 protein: ASSQDTAGRRGAF

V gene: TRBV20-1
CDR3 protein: SAGGLAGEQF

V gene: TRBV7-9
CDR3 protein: ASSWGQGEKLF

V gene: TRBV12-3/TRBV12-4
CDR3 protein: ASSLRGLGGTDVQY

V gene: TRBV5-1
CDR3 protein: ASSLGGPYTEAF

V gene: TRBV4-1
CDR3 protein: ATRWGPLTDTQY

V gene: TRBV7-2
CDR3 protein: ASNLGYQEYT

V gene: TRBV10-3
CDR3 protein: AISGSGQSYGYT

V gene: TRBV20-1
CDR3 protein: SARDPGLAAEAQY

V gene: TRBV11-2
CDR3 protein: ASSEGGDRALYGYT

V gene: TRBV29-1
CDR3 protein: SVRSYAGTDTQY

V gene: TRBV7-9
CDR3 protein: ASSLAGTYGYT

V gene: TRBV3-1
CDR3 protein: ASSPIAGGDEQF

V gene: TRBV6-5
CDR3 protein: ATRRTGGTDTQY

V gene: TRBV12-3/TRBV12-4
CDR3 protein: ASSRYTGDSNQPQH

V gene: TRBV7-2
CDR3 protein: ASSFLAGVGTGELF

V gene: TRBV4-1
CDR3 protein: ASSQRGPGQGGATYNGQF

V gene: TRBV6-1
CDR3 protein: ASSEVVGSVSGANVLT

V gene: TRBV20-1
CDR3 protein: SARVPANTEAF

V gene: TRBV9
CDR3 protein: ASSAQAGSSYNEQF

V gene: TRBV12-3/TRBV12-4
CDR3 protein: ASGQGGTDTQY

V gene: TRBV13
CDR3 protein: ASSSGLAGTTDTQY

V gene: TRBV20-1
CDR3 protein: SATEINNEQF

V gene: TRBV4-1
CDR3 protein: ASSQESRDRDGYT

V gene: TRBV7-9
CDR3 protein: ASSLYRSSYNEQF

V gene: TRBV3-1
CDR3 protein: ASSQEGRGRFQETQY

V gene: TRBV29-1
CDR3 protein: SGETSYNEQF

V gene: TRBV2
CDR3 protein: ASDQGNQPQH

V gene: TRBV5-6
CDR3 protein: ASSLDLAGVYEQY

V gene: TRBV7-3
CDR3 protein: ASSSQQGLVGSGYT

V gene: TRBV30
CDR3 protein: AWSVLGGGTGELF

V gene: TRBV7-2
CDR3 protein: ASRLTHRAITGELF

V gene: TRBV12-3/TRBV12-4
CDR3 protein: ASSFGHRTGELF

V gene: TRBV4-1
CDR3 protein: ASSQDWAASPEKLF

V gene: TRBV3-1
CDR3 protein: ACSQGVQFGGQETQY

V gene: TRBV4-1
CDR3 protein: ASSQVGEGTEAF

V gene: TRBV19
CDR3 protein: ASSIGTGGFNEQF

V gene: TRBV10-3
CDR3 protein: AISGGGKGGYT

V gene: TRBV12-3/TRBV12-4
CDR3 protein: ASNPAEWETQY

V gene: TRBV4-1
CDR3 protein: ASSQRGPGVDEQF

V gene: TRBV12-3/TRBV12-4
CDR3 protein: ASSFRHEQY

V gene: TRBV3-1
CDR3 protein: ASSQFEASRLAGGGRSYEQY

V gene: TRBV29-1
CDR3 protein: SVDGRYQSYGYT